This T cell receptor beta chain was obtained from a study of cytomegalovirus exposure and HLA in healthy donors (dated by TCRdb to 2016 to 2017). Concerning the study at large: An earlier analysis of approximately 550 of the donors reported roughly 300 Gb of sequence data and approximately 110 million unique TCR beta sequences from around 200 million T cells. Rather than using new phenotypic data, the later analysis identified candidate immune exposures from TCR beta sequences and from how often those sequences occurred across donors. An early release covering around 630 HLA-typed donors comprised 250 to 350 gigabases of sequencing data and around 85 million unique TCR sequences. A handful of DR-DQ haplotypes were handled as single units for association and clustering because linkage in the cohort was strong. The study aimed to test whether signatures of past pathogen exposure could be identified by cataloging public T cell receptors. Alongside the repertoire data, information on donor age, sex, ethnicity and CMV serostatus was compiled. Typing coverage differed by locus: A, B, C, DRB1 and DQB1 were typed in about 620-640 donors, DQA1 in 522, DPA1 in 600 to 610, and DPB1 in about 450. A later analysis re-examined previously published TCR beta repertoires from about 700 donors and added high-resolution HLA genotyping to investigate patterns of TCR occurrence. In a later genetic analysis, genome-wide SNP genotypes for about 65% of the 666 donors were used, and that subset was treated as a discovery cohort. Among the roughly 390 genotyped donors, approximately 77% belonged to the genetic ancestry cluster associated with self-reported Caucasian donors. Among roughly 400 genotyped donors of the cohort, an average of about 240,000 unique TCR beta nucleotide sequences was sequenced per donor, of which 15% to 20% were non-productive. In addition to the first cohort of 666 subjects, a separate validation cohort of approximately 130 different subjects was used. An earlier analysis of around 640 of the donors used high-throughput TCR beta sequencing to judge whether each TCR beta V gene segment behaved as functional or pseudogenic. Class I and class II HLA loci were covered by the typing at four-digit resolution. All discovery cohort repertoires had been generated using a single sequencing platform. The T cell repertoires of several hundred subjects were profiled by immunosequencing and related to cytomegalovirus serostatus. To predict cytomegalovirus infection status, the study combined high-throughput TCR immunosequencing, statistical association of individual TCRs with disease status, and machine learning.

Points on this clone: The target of this receptor is not known. No much larger clone exists at a distance of one base, and base qualities are not known.

Overall results and qualifications from the work: According to a later analysis, TCR association rates differed among HLA loci, with DRB1 alleles showing the most associated TCRs and HLA-C alleles showing the fewest. At a false discovery rate of 0.05, a later analysis linked 16,951 TCR beta sequences to specific HLA alleles. Most CMV-associated TCR beta chains appeared to be HLA-restricted in a later analysis, and the HLA associations seemed to be driven largely by CMV exposure. In a later genetic analysis, a missense DCLRE1C variant was associated with V-gene and J-gene trimming of TCR beta chains, and the association was replicated in an independent cohort. Most TCR sequences were seen in very few donors, while some public TCRs were found in many individuals. A further reported finding was that TCR beta sequences accurately predicted the HLA-A and HLA-B alleles for most subjects in the first cohort. A later analysis reported that several top co-occurrence clusters appeared linked to parvovirus B19, influenza, CMV and Epstein-Barr virus. Immune exposure information for the cohort was limited to CMV serostatus. Because HLA typing was missing for some donors at each locus, association tests included only the typed subset. Cytomegalovirus status was reported to be diagnosed by the classifier with high specificity and sensitivity in both the original and validation cohorts. Sequencing depth was assumed to be roughly uniform across donors in the presence/absence analyses, though that assumption may not hold. About 15 rarely observed V segments, including chromosome 9 orphons, were excluded from the earlier analysis of several hundred of the donors because counts were too low. The authors suggested that the approach could potentially be extended to other disease states and immunological phenotypes. When HLA alleles, especially DR and DQ, strongly co-occurred, TCR associations were difficult to assign to individual alleles. Correlated functional status among segregating V segments might be attributable to linkage disequilibrium, but an unknown experimental factor could not be ruled out. In an earlier analysis of some 500 of the donors, most TCR beta V segments were observed in productive rearrangements about 90% or about 30% of the time, broadly matching IMGT annotations. In a later genetic analysis, fewer N-insertions in productive TCRs were reported among donors in an Asian-associated ancestry cluster than the roughly 700-donor mean. In a later analysis, HLA-associated TCR beta chains showed more clonal expansion and lower generation probabilities than non-associated chains that were equally common. In the study, 150 to 200 TCR beta chains were listed as associated with cytomegalovirus. The cohort was sequenced for TCR beta chains only, and without alpha or paired-chain data the features that could be detected were limited. A group of highly shared sequence variants was considered likely to be a technical artifact of the sequencing pipeline. In vitro tests confirmed that a few of the cytomegalovirus-associated TCR beta chains recognize cytomegalovirus antigens. Some IMGT-functional V segments, including TRBV6-2 and TRBV6-3, could not be distinguished by the 87-base-pair reads and were therefore excluded.

The cohort consisted of more than 650 healthy bone marrow donors. At the time of sampling, all cohort members were nominally healthy, though unrecorded immune exposures were likely present. The donor tested CMV seronegative, placing the donor among the 300 to 450 seronegative members of the cohort. Each donor provided a peripheral blood sample, and peripheral blood mononuclear cells were used for TCR beta sequencing. The Qiagen DNeasy Blood Extraction Kit was used to extract genomic DNA from the blood cell samples. Libraries were constructed by the immunoSEQ multiplex PCR assay. For the multiplex PCR, a mixture combining 60 forward primers for TCR Vbeta segments and 13 reverse primers for TCR Jbeta segments was used. The CDR3 region of rearranged TCR beta genes was amplified from genomic DNA by a multiplex PCR assay. Amplified TCR beta libraries were sequenced as 87-base-pair reads on the Illumina HiSeq System. In the authors' own workflow: In a later analysis, tens of millions of unique TCR beta chains were counted across the roughly 610 repertoires, and about 10 million of these chains were shared by at least two donors. Raw reads were error-corrected and collapsed into unique sequences with a nearest-neighbor algorithm that merged closely related sequences to remove PCR and sequencing errors. CDR3 sequences were aligned to IMGT reference sequences to assign V, D and J gene segments. For a sequence to be retained, a match of at least six nucleotides to both a V gene segment and a J gene segment was required. Rearrangements were called productive when the CDR3 lacked stop codons and stayed in frame with V and J; all others were non-productive. Following IMGT convention, CDR3 was defined as the stretch from the second conserved V-encoded cysteine to the conserved J-encoded phenylalanine. The earlier analysis of about 620 of the donors excluded sequences that lacked an unambiguous match to a single V gene segment. An earlier analysis of around 600 of the donors classified V segments as functional when productive rearrangements were above 56.7% and as segregating when the standard deviation between donors was above 5%. A statistical classification framework was built to diagnose cytomegalovirus status from the catalog of TCR beta chain sequences. In a later analysis, TCR nucleotide sequences were compared against IMGT/GENE-DB human TR gene sequences so that V and J genes could be assigned. Using the TCRdist pipeline, a later analysis assigned CDR3 sequences along with most-parsimonious VDJ recombination scenarios. In a later analysis, each TCR beta chain was defined by its CDR3 amino acid sequence together with its V-gene family, and reads without a unique V-gene family were excluded. In a later analysis, nearly 600 highly shared, low-generation-probability nucleotide sequences were removed to address suspected cross-contamination and a sequencing artifact. In a later analysis, a clonal expansion index for each public chain was calculated from normalized within-repertoire ranks of inferred template counts. In a later analysis, generation probabilities were computed with a VDJ recombination model fitted to out-of-frame rearrangements, and the resulting probabilities were checked against IGoR. In a later analysis, TCR-TCR, TCR-HLA and TCR-CMV co-occurrence was scored with hypergeometric tests, and a repertoire-size bias correction was applied to TCR pairs. In a later analysis, false discovery rates were estimated by permuting HLA or CMV assignments 20 times. In a later analysis, co-occurring TCRs were grouped using DBSCAN, and TCRdist sequence similarity was added for clustering within HLA-allele-positive subsets. Repertoires with fewer than 30,000 or more than 120,000 public chains, plus five repertoires with anomalous nucleotide sharing, were excluded from co-occurrence clustering. TCRdb carries this immuneACCESS record with in-frame sequences only. Its versions omit some clonotypes, under half of them owing to an unresolved V gene in the studies checked, with the rest unexplained. V and J calls and clone size are those listed in that table; D and trimming were worked out from the DNA. Recorded for this sample are about 190,000 clones; over 70% of them occurred a single time. The top ten clones comprise 3.8% of the sample.

According to the germline V gene, CDR1 reads SGHTA and CDR2 reads FQGNSA. The germline V end is reduced by 1 base and the J end by 2 bases; junction bases left unmatched: 5. The CDR3, cysteine through phenylalanine, is 16 amino acids long. Kept here is only the CDR3 DNA, which spans 48 bases and is read in frame from base 1. The sequence is built from TRBV7-2 and TRBJ2-1, with 7 middle bases fitting TRBD2. Material: PBMCs. The receptor comes from a man between 45 and 60 years old in good health and CMV-seronegative. At the DNA level, the sequence is TGTGCCAGCAGCTTAGTAGGACTAGTCGCCTACAATGAGCAGTTCTTC. The encoded protein is CASSLVGLVAYNEQFF.